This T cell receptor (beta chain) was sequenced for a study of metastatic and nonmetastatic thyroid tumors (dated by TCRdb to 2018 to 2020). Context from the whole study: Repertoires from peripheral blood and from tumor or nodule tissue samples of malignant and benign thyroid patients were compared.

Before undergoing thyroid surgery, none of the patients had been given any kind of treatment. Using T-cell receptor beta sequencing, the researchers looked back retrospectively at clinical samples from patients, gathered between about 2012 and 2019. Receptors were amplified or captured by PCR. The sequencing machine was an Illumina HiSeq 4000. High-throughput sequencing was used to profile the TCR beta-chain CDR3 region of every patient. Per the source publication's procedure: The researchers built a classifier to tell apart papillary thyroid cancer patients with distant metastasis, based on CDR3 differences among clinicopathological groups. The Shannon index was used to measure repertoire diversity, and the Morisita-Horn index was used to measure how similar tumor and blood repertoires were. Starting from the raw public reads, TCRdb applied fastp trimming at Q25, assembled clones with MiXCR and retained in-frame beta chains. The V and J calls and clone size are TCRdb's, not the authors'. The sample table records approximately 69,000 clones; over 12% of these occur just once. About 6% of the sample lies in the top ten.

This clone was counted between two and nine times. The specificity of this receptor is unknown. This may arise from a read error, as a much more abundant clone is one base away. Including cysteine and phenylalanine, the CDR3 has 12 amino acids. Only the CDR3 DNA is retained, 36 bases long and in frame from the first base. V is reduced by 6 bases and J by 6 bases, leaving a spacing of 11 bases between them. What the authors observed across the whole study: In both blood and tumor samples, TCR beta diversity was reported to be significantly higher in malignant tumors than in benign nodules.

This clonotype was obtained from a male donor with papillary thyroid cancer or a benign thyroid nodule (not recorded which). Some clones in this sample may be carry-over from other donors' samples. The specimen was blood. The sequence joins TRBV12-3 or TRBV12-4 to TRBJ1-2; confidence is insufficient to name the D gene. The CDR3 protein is CASSPGNHGYTF. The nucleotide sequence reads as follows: TGTGCCAGCAGCCCCGGGAACCATGGCTACACCTTC.